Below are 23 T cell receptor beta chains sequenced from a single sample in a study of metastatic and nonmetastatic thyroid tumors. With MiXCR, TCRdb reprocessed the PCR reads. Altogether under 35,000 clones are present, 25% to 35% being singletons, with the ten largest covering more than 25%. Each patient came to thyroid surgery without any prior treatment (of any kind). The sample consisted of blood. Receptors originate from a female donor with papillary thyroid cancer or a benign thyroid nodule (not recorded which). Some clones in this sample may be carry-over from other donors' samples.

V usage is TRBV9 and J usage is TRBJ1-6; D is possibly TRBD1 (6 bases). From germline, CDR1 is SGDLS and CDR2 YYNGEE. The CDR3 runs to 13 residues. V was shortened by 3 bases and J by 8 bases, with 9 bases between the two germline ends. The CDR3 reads CASSAQGYSPLHF. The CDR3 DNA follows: TGTGCCAGCAGCGCACAGGGATATTCACCCCTCCACTTT.

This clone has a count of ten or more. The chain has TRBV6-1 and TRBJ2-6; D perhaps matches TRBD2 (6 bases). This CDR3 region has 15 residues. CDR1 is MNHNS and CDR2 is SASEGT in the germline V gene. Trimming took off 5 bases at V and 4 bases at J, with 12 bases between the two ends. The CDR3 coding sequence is TGTGCCAGCAGTCCCCGGGACTCAGGGGCCAACGTCCTGACTTTC. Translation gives CASSPRDSGANVLTF.

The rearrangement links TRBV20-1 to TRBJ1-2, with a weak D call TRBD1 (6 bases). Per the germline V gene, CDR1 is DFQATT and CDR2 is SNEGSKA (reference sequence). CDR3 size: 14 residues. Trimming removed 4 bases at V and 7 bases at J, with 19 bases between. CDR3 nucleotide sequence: TGCAGTGCTATCATTGGCAGGGGCGCGTGTGGCTACACCTTC. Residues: CSAIIGRGACGYTF.

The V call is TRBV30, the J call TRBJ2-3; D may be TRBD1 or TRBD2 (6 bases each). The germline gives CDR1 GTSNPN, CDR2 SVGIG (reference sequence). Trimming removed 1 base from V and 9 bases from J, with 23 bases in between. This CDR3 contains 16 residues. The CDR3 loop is CAWSGVREGGGWTQYF. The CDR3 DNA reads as TGTGCCTGGAGTGGGGTACGTGAGGGGGGCGGTTGGACGCAGTATTTT.

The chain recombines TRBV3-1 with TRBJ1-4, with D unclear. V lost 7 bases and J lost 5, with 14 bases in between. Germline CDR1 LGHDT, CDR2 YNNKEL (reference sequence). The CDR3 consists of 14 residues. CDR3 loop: CASIHELQNEKLFF. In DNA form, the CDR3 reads TGTGCCAGCATCCATGAGTTACAAAATGAAAAACTGTTTTTT.

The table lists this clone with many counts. The CDR3 loop is CASSVQGGARDTQYF. CDR3 DNA: TGTGCCAGCAGCGTTCAGGGCGGCGCACGGGATACGCAGTATTTT. The rearrangement links TRBV9 to TRBJ2-3; D is possibly TRBD1 (5 bases). The CDR3 is 15 residues long. CDR1 and CDR2 from the germline V gene are SGDLS and YYNGEE. With 2 bases removed from V and 6 bases from J, the gap between germline ends came to 16 bases. Supplemented by reference TRBV9 and TRBJ2-3, the full variable domain reads DSGVTQTPKHLITATGQRVTLRCSPRSGDLSVYWYQQSLDQGLQFLIQYYNGEERAKGNILERFSAQQFPDLHSELNLSSLELGDSALYFCASSVQGGARDTQYFGPGTRLTVL.

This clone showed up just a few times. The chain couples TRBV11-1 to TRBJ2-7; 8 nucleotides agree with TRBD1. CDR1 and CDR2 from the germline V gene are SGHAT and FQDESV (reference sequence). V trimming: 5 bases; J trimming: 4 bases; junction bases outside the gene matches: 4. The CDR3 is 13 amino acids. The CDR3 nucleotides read TGTGCCAGCAGCCTCACAGGGGGTTACGAGCAGTACTTC. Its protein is CASSLTGGYEQYF.

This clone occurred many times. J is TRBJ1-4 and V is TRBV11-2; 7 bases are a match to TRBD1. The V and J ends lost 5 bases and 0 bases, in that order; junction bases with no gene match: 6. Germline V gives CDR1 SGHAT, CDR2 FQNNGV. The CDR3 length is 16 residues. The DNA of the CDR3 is TGTGCCAGCAGCACCGGGACAGCCTCAACTAATGAAAAACTGTTTTTT. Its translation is CASSTGTASTNEKLFF.

CDR3: CASSLASVYEQYF. For the CDR3, the DNA is TGTGCCAGCAGCTTAGCTAGCGTCTACGAGCAGTACTTC. This chain connects TRBV7-9 to TRBJ2-7, with a possible D match to TRBD2 (5 bases). Trimming took off 0 bases at V and 3 bases at J, with 6 bases between the two ends. Germline V lookup: CDR1 SEHNR, CDR2 FQNEAQ (reference sequence). This CDR3 has 13 amino acids.

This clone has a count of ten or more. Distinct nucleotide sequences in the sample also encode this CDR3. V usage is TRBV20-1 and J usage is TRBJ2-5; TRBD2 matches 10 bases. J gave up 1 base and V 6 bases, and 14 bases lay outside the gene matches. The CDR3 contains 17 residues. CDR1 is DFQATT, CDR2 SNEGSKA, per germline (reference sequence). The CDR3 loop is CSASKGRTSGIQETQYF. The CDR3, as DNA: TGCAGTGCATCCAAGGGGAGAACTAGCGGGATCCAAGAGACCCAGTACTTC.

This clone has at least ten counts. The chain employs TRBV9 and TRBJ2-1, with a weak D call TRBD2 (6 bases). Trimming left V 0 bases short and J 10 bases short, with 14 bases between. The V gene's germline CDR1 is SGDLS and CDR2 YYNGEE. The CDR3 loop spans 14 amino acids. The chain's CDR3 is CASSVVGVGGEQFF. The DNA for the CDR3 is TGTGCCAGCAGCGTAGTGGGGGTAGGAGGGGAGCAGTTCTTC. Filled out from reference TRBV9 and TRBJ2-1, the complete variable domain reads DSGVTQTPKHLITATGQRVTLRCSPRSGDLSVYWYQQSLDQGLQFLIQYYNGEERAKGNILERFSAQQFPDLHSELNLSSLELGDSALYFCASSVVGVGGEQFFGPGTRLTVL.

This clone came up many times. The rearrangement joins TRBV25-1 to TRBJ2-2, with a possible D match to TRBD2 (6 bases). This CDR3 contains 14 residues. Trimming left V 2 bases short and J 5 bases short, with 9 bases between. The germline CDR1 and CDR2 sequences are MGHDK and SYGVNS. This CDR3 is CASSEGGETGELFF. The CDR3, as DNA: TGTGCCAGCAGTGAAGGAGGGGAAACCGGGGAGCTGTTTTTT.

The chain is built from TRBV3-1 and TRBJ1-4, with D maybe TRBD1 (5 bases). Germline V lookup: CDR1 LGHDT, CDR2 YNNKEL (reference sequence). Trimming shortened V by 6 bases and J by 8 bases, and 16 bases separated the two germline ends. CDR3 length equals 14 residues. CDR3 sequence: CASRPRGAGEKLFF. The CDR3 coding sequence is TGTGCCAGCAGGCCAAGAGGGGCTGGGGAAAAACTGTTTTTT.

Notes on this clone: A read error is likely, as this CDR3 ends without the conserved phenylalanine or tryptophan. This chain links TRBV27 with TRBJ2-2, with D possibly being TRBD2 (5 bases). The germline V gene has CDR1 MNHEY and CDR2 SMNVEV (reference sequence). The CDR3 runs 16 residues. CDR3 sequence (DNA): TGTGGCAGCGGTTATTTGTCCACCGCGAACACCGGGGAGCTGTTTTAT. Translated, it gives CGSGYLSTANTGELFY.

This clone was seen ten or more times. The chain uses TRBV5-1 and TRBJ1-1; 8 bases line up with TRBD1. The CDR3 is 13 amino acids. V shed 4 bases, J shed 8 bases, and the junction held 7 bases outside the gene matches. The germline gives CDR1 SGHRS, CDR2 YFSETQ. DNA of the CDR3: TGCGCCAGCAGCGACAGGGGCGAACGAGAAGCTTTCTTT. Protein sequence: CASSDRGEREAFF. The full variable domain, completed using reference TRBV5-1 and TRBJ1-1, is KAGVTQTPRYLIKTRGQQVTLSCSPISGHRSVSWYQQTPGQGLQFLFEYFSETQRNKGNFPGRFSGRQFSNSRSEMNVSTLELGDSALYLCASSDRGEREAFFGQGTRLTVV.

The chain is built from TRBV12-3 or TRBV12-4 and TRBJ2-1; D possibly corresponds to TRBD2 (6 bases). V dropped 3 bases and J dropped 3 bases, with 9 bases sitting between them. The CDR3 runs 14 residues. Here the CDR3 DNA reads TGTGCCAGCAGTTTCGCGGGAAACTACAATGAGCAGTTCTTC. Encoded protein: CASSFAGNYNEQFF.

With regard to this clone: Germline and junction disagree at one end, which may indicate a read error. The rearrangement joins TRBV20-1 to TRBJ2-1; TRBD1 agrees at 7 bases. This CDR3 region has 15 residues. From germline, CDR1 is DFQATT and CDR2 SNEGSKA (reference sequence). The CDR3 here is CSAGRGGSSYNELFF. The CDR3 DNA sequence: TGCAGTGCTGGTAGAGGGGGCAGTTCCTACAATGAGCTGTTCTTC.

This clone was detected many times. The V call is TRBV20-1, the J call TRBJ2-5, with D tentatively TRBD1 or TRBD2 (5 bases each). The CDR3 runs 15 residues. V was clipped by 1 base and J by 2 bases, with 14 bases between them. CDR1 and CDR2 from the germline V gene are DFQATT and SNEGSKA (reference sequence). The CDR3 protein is CSARAGQEIQETQYF. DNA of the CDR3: TGCAGTGCTAGAGCGGGGCAGGAGATACAAGAGACCCAGTACTTC.

DNA of the CDR3: TGCAGTGCGCCTACTTGGGGCACTGAAGCTTTCTTT. It translates to CSAPTWGTEAFF. The gene calls are TRBV20-1 and TRBJ1-1; D remains ambiguous. Germline V CDR1 and CDR2: DFQATT, SNEGSKA (reference sequence). The CDR3 loop spans 12 amino acids. Trimming removed 6 bases from V and 4 bases from J, with 12 bases in between.

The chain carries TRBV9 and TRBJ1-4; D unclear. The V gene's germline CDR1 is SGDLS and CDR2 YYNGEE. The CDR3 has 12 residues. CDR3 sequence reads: CAYSGSNEKLFF. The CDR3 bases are TGTGCATACTCGGGCAGTAATGAAAAACTGTTTTTT.

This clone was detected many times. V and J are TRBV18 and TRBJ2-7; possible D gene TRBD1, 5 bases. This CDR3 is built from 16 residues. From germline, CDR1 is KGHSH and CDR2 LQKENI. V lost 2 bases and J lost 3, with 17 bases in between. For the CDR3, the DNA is TGTGCCAGCTCACCAAGGGCCAGGGTCTTTAACTACGAGCAGTACTTC. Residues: CASSPRARVFNYEQYF.

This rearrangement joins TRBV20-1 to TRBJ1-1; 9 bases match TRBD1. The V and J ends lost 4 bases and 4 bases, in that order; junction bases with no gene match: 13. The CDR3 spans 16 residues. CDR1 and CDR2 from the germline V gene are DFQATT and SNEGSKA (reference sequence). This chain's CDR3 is CSAISEYRGQGTEAFF. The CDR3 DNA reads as TGCAGTGCTATCAGCGAATACAGGGGGCAGGGCACTGAAGCTTTCTTT.

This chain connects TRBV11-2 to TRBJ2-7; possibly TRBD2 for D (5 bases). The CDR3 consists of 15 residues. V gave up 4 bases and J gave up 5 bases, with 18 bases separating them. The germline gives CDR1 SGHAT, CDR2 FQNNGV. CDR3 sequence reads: CASSSRGNSLNEQYF. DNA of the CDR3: TGTGCCAGCAGCTCACGAGGGAATAGCTTAAACGAGCAGTACTTC. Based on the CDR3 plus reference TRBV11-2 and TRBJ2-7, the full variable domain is EAGVAQSPRYKIIEKRQSVAFWCNPISGHATLYWYQQILGQGPKLLIQFQNNGVVDDSQLPKDRFSAERLKGVDSTLKIQPAKLEDSAVYLCASSSRGNSLNEQYFGPGTRLTVT.